This TCR beta chain was documented in a study of beta chain features in type 1 diabetes. Naive, central memory, regulatory and stem cell-like memory cells within the CD4+ compartment were sorted using CD45RO/CCR7/CD25/CD127/CD95/CD27. Findings of the study overall: Significant though moderate, a shortening of TCRB CDR3s appeared in all four CD4+ subsets of Type 1 diabetes patients.

The CDR3 loop spans 14 amino acids. Trimming removed 4 bases at V and 2 bases at J, with 11 bases between. The V gene's germline CDR1 is SGHNT and CDR2 YENEEA. What was sequenced were expressed TCRB transcripts, since all of the isolated RNA had been reverse transcribed. Method: immunoSEQ multiplex PCR; TCRdb's copy keeps in-frame clones and lacks some. This table has about 150,000 clones, around 8% appearing once. The sample holds a few counts of this clone. What it binds is not known. This receptor was identified in a woman aged 40 to 50 with type 1 diabetes. The chain recombines TRBV11-3 with TRBJ1-1; possibly TRBD1 for D (5 bases). Sequenced sample: central memory CD4+ T cells from blood. The chain's CDR3 is CASSSQGANTEAFF. CDR3 bases: TGTGCCAGCAGCTCCCAGGGTGCAAACACTGAAGCTTTCTTT.